This is a list of T cell receptor beta chains from one sample in a study of patients and donors after allogeneic stem cell transplantation. TCRdb called the RT-PCR reads again in MiXCR, with one record for every CDR3 protein. The repertoire consists of around 150,000 distinct CDR3 sequences, with roughly 35% occurring once and the leading ten covering approximately 50%. Sequencing input: blood, either unsorted or a sorted T cell fraction (not recorded which). These receptors were obtained from a human donor who was either an allogeneic HSCT recipient or a stem cell or donor lymphocyte infusion donor (not recorded which). It is not recorded whose cells these are; they may come from a transplant donor. The conserved cysteine and the conserved F or W are not part of the CDR3 here. The order of the fields is V gene, J gene, CDR3 protein.

>TRBV9|TRBJ1-1
ASSRDSPEAF
>TRBV5-1|TRBJ1-5
ASSLVGGNQPQH
>TRBV7-2|TRBJ1-6
ASSYGQGESYNSPLH
>TRBV6-1|TRBJ1-1
ASKTQGNTEAF
>TRBV29-1|TRBJ1-2
STATGANPNYGYT
>TRBV2|TRBJ1-1
ASTRDSGTEAF
>TRBV3-1|TRBJ2-7
ASSQGSGVSYEQY
>TRBV28|TRBJ1-5
ASRTFSNQPQH
>TRBV6-5|TRBJ1-1
ASSYGFGNTEAF
>TRBV12-3/TRBV12-4|TRBJ1-1
ASSFEGDTEAF
>TRBV6-2/TRBV6-3|TRBJ1-2
ASSYGQESYT
>TRBV18|TRBJ2-2
ASSSWTGNGELF
>TRBV12-3/TRBV12-4|TRBJ2-2
PLGAGELF
>TRBV10-3|TRBJ1-3
ANSESYPGTGAGNTIY
>TRBV18|TRBJ1-6
ASSAIPGQNSPLH
>TRBV5-1|TRBJ2-2
ASSLGGPHTGELF
>TRBV6-5|TRBJ1-6
ASSLIQAPNSPLH
>TRBV12-3/TRBV12-4|TRBJ2-5
ASSSRGSQETQY
>TRBV9|TRBJ1-2
ASSARVDYGYT
>TRBV12-3/TRBV12-4|TRBJ1-2
ASSPRTVPNYGYT
>TRBV7-8|TRBJ1-2
ASSPRTVFLYYGYT
>TRBV5-1|TRBJ2-1
ASSHDYNEQF
>TRBV4-3|TRBJ1-6
ASSQDISHSPLH
>TRBV5-1|TRBJ1-1
ASSGTGGFGTEAF
>TRBV12-3/TRBV12-4|TRBJ1-4
ASSFGVTEKLF
>TRBV15|TRBJ1-4
ATSTGTGDEKLF
>TRBV28|TRBJ2-2
ASKAGSNTGELF
>TRBV9|TRBJ2-5
ASSPPARDKETQY
>TRBV10-3|TRBJ1-5
AISPDRVDQPQH
>TRBV12-3/TRBV12-4|TRBJ1-2
ASSSGAADNYGYT
>TRBV27|TRBJ1-2
ASSLSSGNDGYT
>TRBV5-1|TRBJ2-5
ASSLAEDQY
>TRBV7-8|TRBJ2-2
ASSLGGGQGTTGELF
>TRBV12-3/TRBV12-4|TRBJ2-3
ASSFGAHTQY
>TRBV14|TRBJ2-1
ASSQVIVAGTNEQF
>TRBV6-1|TRBJ2-5
ASSEIGWETQY
>TRBV12-3/TRBV12-4|TRBJ2-3
ASNLSGGTDTQY
>TRBV20-1|TRBJ1-5
SARGTSNQPQH
>TRBV20-1|TRBJ1-1
SAPPGGRDEAF
>TRBV3-1|TRBJ1-3
ASSPRRRNTIY
>TRBV7-9|TRBJ2-3
ASSQHPDTQY
>TRBV7-7|TRBJ1-5
ASSSCTGGRQPQH
>TRBV27|TRBJ1-1
ASSRYGNTEAF
>TRBV6-5|TRBJ1-6
ASSYSSGAGVGSPLH
>TRBV29-1|TRBJ1-2
SVEFSAGHYGYT
>TRBV5-1|TRBJ1-4
ASSSTGGFPLEEKLF
>TRBV4-1|TRBJ1-2
ASSQASGTSGNYYGYT
>TRBV6-6|TRBJ1-1
ASTNLLEGTANTEAF
>TRBV6-2/TRBV6-3|TRBJ1-5
ASSPIRVASNQPQH
>TRBV9|TRBJ1-5
ASSVDALGNQPQH
>TRBV5-1|TRBJ2-5
ASSGPTSGVETQY
>TRBV10-3|TRBJ1-6
AIQGPNSPLH
>TRBV4-3|TRBJ1-1
ASSQDKVAERGTEAF
>TRBV6-2/TRBV6-3|TRBJ2-5
ASSTGHLGETQY
>TRBV6-6|TRBJ1-1
ASSLKGAKGTEAF
>TRBV11-3|TRBJ1-6
ASSLDGQENSPLH
>TRBV12-3/TRBV12-4|TRBJ1-5
ASSFRTSNQPQH
>TRBV7-6|TRBJ2-7
ASSLTSAGPFYEQY